This record concerns one T cell receptor beta chain sequence. PCR amplification relied on 60 Vbeta primers (plus 13 Jbeta primers). Assay used: immunoSEQ multiplex PCR; TCRdb lists only in-frame clones, some missing. The data show some 150,000 clones, over 65% seen once. This sample was included in a study of cytomegalovirus exposure and HLA in healthy donors. This CDR3 spans 12 amino acids. Trimming removed 8 bases from V and 4 bases from J, with 11 bases in between. Per the germline V gene, CDR1 is SNHLY and CDR2 is FYNNEI. The sequencing input was PBMCs. The V gene is TRBV2, the J gene TRBJ1-2; D might be TRBD1 (6 bases). This clonotype was sampled from a female donor in good health and CMV-seropositive. DNA of the CDR3: TGTGCCAGCGGCGGGGGCAGCTATGGCTACACCTTC. It yields the protein CASGGGSYGYTF.